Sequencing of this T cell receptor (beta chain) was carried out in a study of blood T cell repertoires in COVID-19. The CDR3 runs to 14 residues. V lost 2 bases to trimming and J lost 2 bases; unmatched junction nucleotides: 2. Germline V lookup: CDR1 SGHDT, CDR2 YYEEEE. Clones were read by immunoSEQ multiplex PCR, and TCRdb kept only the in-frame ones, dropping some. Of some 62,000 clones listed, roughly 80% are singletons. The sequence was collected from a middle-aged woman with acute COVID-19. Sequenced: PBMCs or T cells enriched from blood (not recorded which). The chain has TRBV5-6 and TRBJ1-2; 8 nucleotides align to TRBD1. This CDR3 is CASSFRDRNYGYTF. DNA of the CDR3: TGTGCCAGCAGCTTCCGGGACAGGAACTATGGCTACACCTTC.